These T cell receptor beta chains were read from a single sample in a study of beta chain features in type 1 diabetes. The protocol was immunoSEQ multiplex PCR, while the TCRdb copy is restricted to in-frame clones and leaves out a portion. The sample holds around 450,000 clones, about an eighth seen once. The sample was naive CD4+ T cells from blood. These receptors came from a woman aged 18-35 years in good health. The conserved cysteine and the conserved F or W are not part of the CDR3 here. The D gene is left open where the match is weak.

V gene: TRBV29-1; J gene: TRBJ2-3; D gene: -; CDR3 protein: SALTRTSTDTQY
V gene: TRBV9; J gene: TRBJ1-1; D gene: -; CDR3 protein: ASSVGRERFAEAF
V gene: TRBV20-1; J gene: TRBJ1-6; D gene: -; CDR3 protein: SAPRGSSLH
V gene: TRBV7-2; J gene: TRBJ2-5; D gene: -; CDR3 protein: ASSSGAETQY
V gene: TRBV30; J gene: TRBJ1-1; D gene: -; CDR3 protein: AWSVFRSGGNTEAF
V gene: TRBV19; J gene: TRBJ2-3; D gene: TRBD2; CDR3 protein: ASRERGRGDTQY
V gene: TRBV9; J gene: TRBJ2-5; D gene: TRBD1; CDR3 protein: ASSVDGTEEETQY
V gene: TRBV28; J gene: TRBJ2-1; D gene: -; CDR3 protein: ASRNRGQGTFQF
V gene: TRBV28; J gene: TRBJ1-6; D gene: -; CDR3 protein: ASSLVGNSPLH
V gene: TRBV7-8; J gene: TRBJ2-5; D gene: -; CDR3 protein: ASSLVGSLRREGQY
V gene: TRBV2; J gene: TRBJ2-5; D gene: -; CDR3 protein: ASGSDRSETQY
V gene: TRBV18; J gene: TRBJ2-6; D gene: -; CDR3 protein: ASSPRLQGEGANVLT
V gene: TRBV30; J gene: TRBJ2-3; D gene: TRBD2; CDR3 protein: AWSPTSGFTDTQY
V gene: TRBV2; J gene: TRBJ2-7; D gene: -; CDR3 protein: ASSGGSYEQY
V gene: TRBV5-1; J gene: TRBJ2-1; D gene: TRBD1; CDR3 protein: ASSWIRDSSYNEQF
V gene: TRBV18; J gene: TRBJ2-7; D gene: TRBD2; CDR3 protein: ASSPGTSGYEQY
V gene: TRBV9; J gene: TRBJ2-5; D gene: -; CDR3 protein: ASSVTRGETQY
V gene: TRBV7-8; J gene: TRBJ2-3; D gene: -; CDR3 protein: ASSLGRADTQY
V gene: TRBV2; J gene: TRBJ2-3; D gene: -; CDR3 protein: AITPGGTDTQY
V gene: TRBV5-4; J gene: TRBJ2-1; D gene: TRBD2; CDR3 protein: ASSLVGLVLNEQF
V gene: TRBV7-9; J gene: TRBJ1-2; D gene: -; CDR3 protein: ASTAQDYGYT
V gene: TRBV7-8; J gene: TRBJ1-2; D gene: -; CDR3 protein: ASSFRAGDGYT
V gene: TRBV27; J gene: TRBJ2-5; D gene: -; CDR3 protein: ASSSPTAYQETQY
V gene: TRBV6-5; J gene: TRBJ2-6; D gene: -; CDR3 protein: ASRTTSGANVLT
V gene: TRBV7-9; J gene: TRBJ2-7; D gene: -; CDR3 protein: ASSLSRVQGDEQY
V gene: TRBV4-1; J gene: TRBJ1-1; D gene: -; CDR3 protein: ASSQERKGAEAF
V gene: TRBV5-1; J gene: TRBJ1-1; D gene: -; CDR3 protein: ASSFIPVNTEAF
V gene: TRBV25-1; J gene: TRBJ1-1; D gene: -; CDR3 protein: ASSESSREAF
V gene: TRBV5-1; J gene: TRBJ2-3; D gene: -; CDR3 protein: ASSLGQTDTQY
V gene: TRBV7-2; J gene: TRBJ2-1; D gene: -; CDR3 protein: ASRDRGAEINEQF
V gene: TRBV6-6; J gene: TRBJ2-3; D gene: TRBD1; CDR3 protein: ATRDSGTDTQY
V gene: TRBV9; J gene: TRBJ2-6; D gene: TRBD1; CDR3 protein: ASSVTGVGANVLT
V gene: TRBV27; J gene: TRBJ2-1; D gene: -; CDR3 protein: ASSKPGKRSYNEQF
V gene: TRBV7-2; J gene: TRBJ2-5; D gene: TRBD1; CDR3 protein: ASSLAGQGAQETQY
V gene: TRBV30; J gene: TRBJ1-5; D gene: -; CDR3 protein: AWSDYTSNQPQH
V gene: TRBV11-1; J gene: TRBJ2-5; D gene: -; CDR3 protein: ASSVTEPPQETQY
V gene: TRBV2; J gene: TRBJ1-2; D gene: -; CDR3 protein: ASKQRRTEYGYT
V gene: TRBV15; J gene: TRBJ2-1; D gene: -; CDR3 protein: ATSRRAGSYNEQF
V gene: TRBV6-6; J gene: TRBJ2-2; D gene: -; CDR3 protein: ASSYKQGLDGELF
V gene: TRBV2; J gene: TRBJ1-4; D gene: -; CDR3 protein: ASRKQGPPNEKLF
V gene: TRBV13; J gene: TRBJ2-7; D gene: -; CDR3 protein: ASSSHKGGSSGYEQY
V gene: TRBV29-1; J gene: TRBJ2-1; D gene: -; CDR3 protein: SVYRNSYNEQF
V gene: TRBV7-2; J gene: TRBJ2-1; D gene: TRBD2; CDR3 protein: ASSLGSSGRAYEQF
V gene: TRBV18; J gene: TRBJ2-1; D gene: -; CDR3 protein: ASSPGDWSPEQF
V gene: TRBV7-8; J gene: TRBJ2-1; D gene: TRBD1; CDR3 protein: ASVTGTGSYNEQF
V gene: TRBV2; J gene: TRBJ2-1; D gene: -; CDR3 protein: ASSESVTTFEYNEQF
V gene: TRBV16; J gene: TRBJ2-7; D gene: -; CDR3 protein: ASSQWRDYEQY